The entry below gives a single T cell receptor (beta chain) sequence along with its context. Its antigen is still unknown. This entry is derived from a study of T cell responses to AZD1222 COVID-19 vaccine. Study in general: Second-dose groups at about 4 or about 12 weeks were pooled.

Findings of the study overall: Along spike, vaccine-associated CD4 TCRs were found throughout, with dominance at 160-218 and 743-854. There were mostly white British donors and more females than males, and clonal diversity was possibly underestimated. Baseline serology detected seropositivity in only six AZD1222 recipients.

Assay used: immunoSEQ multiplex PCR; TCRdb lists only in-frame clones, some missing. This table has approximately 180,000 clones, about 90% appearing once. Per the germline V gene, CDR1 is LGHNA and CDR2 is YNFKEQ. The V and J ends lost 3 bases and 2 bases, in that order; junction bases with no gene match: 7. This CDR3 contains 17 residues. The sequenced sample was peripheral blood, obtained on day 0 of AZD1222 vaccination. This chain connects TRBV4-2 to TRBJ2-5; TRBD2 matches at 12 bases. The TCR sequence derives from an adult in good health. In DNA form, the CDR3 reads TGTGCCAGCAGCCAGGTGCCTAGCGGGGGGGGTCAAGAGACCCAGTACTTC. Amino acids: CASSQVPSGGGQETQYF.